This TCR beta chain was profiled in a study of cytomegalovirus exposure and HLA in healthy donors. Whole-study findings and limits: Solely CMV serostatus was available to characterize immune exposure.

The primer mix had 60 Vbeta and 13 Jbeta primers. Using immunoSEQ multiplex PCR, the repertoire was profiled, and TCRdb retains in-frame clones only, with some absent. The sample carries about 140,000 clones, around 80% recorded once. With regard to this clone: The antigen is unknown.

This receptor was identified in a female donor in good health and CMV-seronegative. Specimen: PBMCs.

CDR3 DNA sequence: TGTGCCAGCAGCTCGCAGGGGTCAACGCAGTATTTT. Amino acids: CASSSQGSTQYF. The chain joins TRBV11-1 to TRBJ2-3; tentatively, D is TRBD1 (6 bases). Germline-derived CDR1 and CDR2 are SGHAT and FQDESV (reference sequence). This CDR3 comprises 12 residues. V was cut by 4 bases and J by 9 bases, with 11 bases left in between.